These T cell receptor beta chains were read from a single sample in a study of blood T cell repertoires in COVID-19. TCRdb's copy holds only in-frame clones and misses some; the assay was immunoSEQ multiplex PCR. The table shows some 110,000 clones, with 86% occurring only once. Specimen: peripheral blood. The receptors originated from a man between 65 and 79 years old who had recovered from COVID-19. Both conserved end residues are part of each CDR3. D genes are given only for firm matches. Size tells how often a clone was seen (once, few, many) or the class of an expanded clone, and some rows leave it out.

J	size	D	V	CDR3	DNA
TRBJ2-5	-	TRBD2	TRBV20-1	CSASQASGTETQYF	TGCAGTGCTAGTCAGGCTAGCGGGACGGAGACCCAGTACTTC
TRBJ2-7	-	TRBD1	TRBV10-3	CAISESKAGGIFDEQYF	TGTGCCATCAGTGAGTCGAAGGCAGGGGGCATATTTGACGAGCAGTACTTC
TRBJ1-2	-	-	TRBV5-1	CASSFEGTGYTF	TGCGCCAGCAGCTTCGAGGGTACTGGCTACACCTTC
TRBJ2-5	-	TRBD2	TRBV4-3	CASSPRLAGGREETQYF	TGCGCCAGCAGCCCCAGACTAGCGGGAGGGCGAGAAGAGACCCAGTACTTC
TRBJ2-2	-	-	TRBV5-4	CASSLVNGRNTGELFF	TGTGCCAGCAGCTTGGTTAACGGGAGGAACACCGGGGAGCTGTTTTTT
TRBJ2-1	-	TRBD1	TRBV6-5	CASSRFGQGHEQFF	TGTGCCAGCAGCCGCTTCGGACAGGGCCATGAGCAGTTCTTC
TRBJ2-7	-	-	TRBV11-2	CASSFKQGSVEQYF	TGTGCCAGCAGCTTCAAACAGGGCTCGGTGGAGCAGTACTTC
TRBJ1-5	-	-	TRBV30	CAWSSDSNQPQHF	TGTGCCTGGAGCTCAGATAGCAATCAGCCCCAGCATTTT
TRBJ1-5	-	-	TRBV28	CASSTVGGVQPQHF	TGTGCCAGCAGTACGGTGGGGGGGGTTCAGCCCCAGCATTTT
TRBJ2-5	few	-	TRBV29-1	CSGLSGKETQYF	TGCAGCGGACTCTCAGGGAAAGAGACCCAGTACTTC
TRBJ2-6	-	-	TRBV5-5	CASSGEFAGANVLTF	TGTGCCAGCAGCGGGGAGTTCGCTGGGGCCAACGTCCTGACTTTC
TRBJ2-7	few	TRBD1	TRBV29-1	CSVRTGVGEQYF	TGCAGCGTTAGGACAGGGGTTGGAGAGCAGTACTTC
TRBJ2-3	-	-	TRBV30	CAWRPTGGAQYF	TGTGCCTGGAGACCTACAGGGGGGGCGCAGTATTTT
TRBJ2-7	-	-	TRBV30	CAWSAPVYEQYF	TGTGCCTGGAGTGCCCCGGTCTACGAGCAGTACTTC
TRBJ2-7	-	-	TRBV3-1/TRBV3-2	CASSLSAGKYYEQYF	TGTGCCAGCAGCCTGTCGGCGGGGAAGTACTACGAGCAGTACTTC
TRBJ1-2	-	TRBD1	TRBV28	CASSPGQEIYGYTF	TGTGCCAGCAGTCCGGGACAGGAGATCTATGGCTACACCTTC
TRBJ1-2	-	TRBD1	TRBV30	CAWSLGQRYGYTF	TGTGCCTGGAGTTTGGGACAGCGCTATGGCTACACCTTC
TRBJ2-1	-	-	TRBV4-2	CASSQSVNEQFF	TGTGCCAGCAGCCAATCCGTAAATGAGCAGTTCTTC
TRBJ2-3	-	-	TRBV12-2	CASRFIDFRQGSLTDTQYF	TGTGCAAGTCGCTTCATTGACTTCAGACAGGGGTCCCTCACAGATACGCAGTATTTT
TRBJ2-7	-	TRBD2	TRBV27	CASSLRRTSGGTYEQYF	TGTGCCAGCAGTTTAAGGCGGACTAGCGGAGGGACCTACGAGCAGTACTTC
TRBJ2-1	-	TRBD2	TRBV5-1	CASSLELAANNEQFF	TGCGCCAGCAGCTTAGAACTAGCGGCTAACAATGAGCAGTTCTTC
TRBJ2-5	-	TRBD1	TRBV2	CASSRDRGGVQYF	TGTGCCAGCAGTCGGGACAGGGGAGGGGTCCAGTACTTC
TRBJ2-7	-	TRBD2	TRBV9	CASSVGVSGRPAYYEQYF	TGTGCCAGCAGCGTAGGGGTTAGCGGGAGACCCGCCTACTACGAGCAGTACTTC
TRBJ1-1	-	-	TRBV27	CASSLRGANTEAFF	TGTGCCAGCAGTTTACGGGGAGCGAACACTGAAGCTTTCTTT
TRBJ1-2	-	TRBD1	TRBV28	CASSEGTGTRHDGYTF	TGTGCCAGCAGTGAAGGGACAGGGACTCGACACGATGGCTACACCTTC
TRBJ1-2	-	-	TRBV3-1/TRBV3-2	CASSQDPAGNGYTF	TGTGCCAGCAGCCAAGATCCGGCAGGGAATGGCTACACCTTC